These 17 T cell receptor beta chains share one sample of origin, sequenced in a study of human T cells and chemical hapten exposure. Time point indicated: patch test 2, 6 weeks after DPC sensitization. Described treatment: therapeutic diphenylcyclopropenone sensitization with weekly scalp DPC. MiXCR was run by TCRdb on the RACE reads, yielding one entry per CDR3 protein. The data hold 110,000 to 150,000 distinct CDR3 sequences, with roughly 10% observed a single time. The input for sequencing was whole blood, taken in connection with sensitization to the hapten diphenylcyclopropenone (DPC). These receptors all come from a woman in her forties or fifties with alopecia areata. Some clones in this sample may be carry-over from other donors' samples.

This clonotype was seen a handful of times. The chain employs TRBV9 and TRBJ2-3, with D possibly being TRBD1 (6 bases). The germline V gene has CDR1 SGDLS and CDR2 YYNGEE. This CDR3 region has 15 residues. Trimming cost V 1 base and J 2 bases, with 11 bases left between them. The CDR3 DNA reads TGTGCCAGCAGCGTAAAAGGACAGTTCACAGATACGCAGTATTTT. Translated: CASSVKGQFTDTQYF.

The sample holds many counts of this clonotype. This chain links TRBV6-6 with TRBJ1-1; D is unresolved. V lost 5 bases, J lost 2 bases, and 15 bases lay in between. This CDR3 is 15 amino acids long. Germline-derived CDR1 and CDR2 are MNHNY and SVGAGI (reference sequence). CDR3 bases: TGTGCCAGCAGTCCCACCGGCCGGGGTAACACTGAAGCTTTCTTT. Protein: CASSPTGRGNTEAFF.

A remark on this clonotype: Here the CDR3 omits its conserved ending phenylalanine or tryptophan, so a read error is the likely source. This chain uses TRBV6-5 with TRBJ2-7; D possibly corresponds to TRBD2 (5 bases). The V gene's germline CDR1 is MNHEY and CDR2 SVGAGI. The CDR3 sequence is 11 residues long. Trimming took off 4 bases at V and 7 bases at J, with 8 bases between the two ends. The CDR3 DNA follows: TGTGCCAGCAGTTCTACGGGGGAGCAGTACTTA. Translating it yields CASSSTGEQYL.

This clonotype showed up just a few times. The chain carries TRBV29-1 and TRBJ1-4, with D possibly being TRBD1 (6 bases). The CDR3 is 13 residues long. The V gene's germline CDR1 is SQVTM and CDR2 ANQGSEA. The V end lost 4 bases, the J end lost 4 bases, and 10 bases lay between the germline ends. For the CDR3, the DNA is TGCAGCGTTGGGAGGACAGTTAATGAAAAACTGTTTTTT. It specifies CSVGRTVNEKLFF.

This clonotype has just a few counts. The chain uses TRBV6-5 and TRBJ1-5; D not certain. The germline CDR1 and CDR2 sequences are MNHEY and SVGAGI. This CDR3 region has 13 residues. V lost 5 bases, J lost 7 bases, and 12 bases lay in between. The CDR3 DNA follows: TGTGCCAGCAGTACAACGTTCGGGCAGCCCCAGCATTTT. Translation: CASSTTFGQPQHF.

The sample holds a few counts of this clonotype. The V call is TRBV12-3 or TRBV12-4, the J call TRBJ2-2; the D gene is possibly TRBD1 (5 bases). The CDR3 length is 15 residues. The germline V and J ends were trimmed by 3 bases and 0 bases, with 8 bases remaining between them. CDR3 bases: TGTGCCAGCAGTTTGACAGTCGCGAACACCGGGGAGCTGTTTTTT. As protein: CASSLTVANTGELFF.

This rearrangement joins TRBV24-1 to TRBJ1-2; TRBD1 matches at 8 bases. CDR3 length: 14 amino acids. Germline trimming cut 3 bases from V and 7 bases from J; bases unmatched to any gene: 6. CDR1 KGHDR and CDR2 SFDVKD come from the germline V gene. The CDR3 DNA reads as TGTGCCACCAGTGATACCGACAGGGGCCGTGGCTACACCTTC. It specifies CATSDTDRGRGYTF.

This clonotype was counted only a few times. The V call is TRBV20-1, the J call TRBJ2-3, with a possible D match to TRBD2 (6 bases). Deletions cut 6 bases from V and 3 bases from J, with 22 bases between. CDR1 is DFQATT and CDR2 is SNEGSKA in the germline V gene (reference sequence). The CDR3 length is 16 residues. The CDR3 nucleotides are TGCAGTGCCGAGAGGTACGGGGTAGCGGTTACAGATACGCAGTATTTT. Protein product: CSAERYGVAVTDTQYF.

This chain joins TRBV18 and TRBJ2-1; TRBD2 agrees at 10 bases. Germline CDR1 and CDR2: KGHSH and LQKENI. Losses at the gene ends were 6 bases for V and 7 bases for J; bases not matched to a gene: 15. The length of the CDR3 is 17 residues. The CDR3 spells CASSHRASGSTSNEQFF. The CDR3 DNA follows: TGTGCCAGCTCGCACCGGGCTAGCGGGAGTACCTCGAATGAGCAGTTCTTC.

This rearrangement joins TRBV29-1 to TRBJ2-3, with D perhaps matching TRBD2 (6 bases). The CDR3 sequence is 14 residues long. Germline CDR1 and CDR2: SQVTM and ANQGSEA. V lost 7 bases and J lost 7, with 21 bases in between. In DNA, the CDR3 is TGCAGCGCCACCCCCGGGACCCGGGGGAATACGCAGTATTTT. It is translated as CSATPGTRGNTQYF.

This clonotype was seen many times. The gene calls are TRBV10-3 and TRBJ2-7; 9 nucleotides match TRBD1. V was clipped by 6 bases and J by 3 bases; unmatched bases: 0. This CDR3 comprises 12 residues. Germline V gene sequence: CDR1 ENHRY, CDR2 SYGVKD. In DNA, the CDR3 is TGTGCCATCAGGGGACAGGGCTACGAGCAGTACTTC. Its protein product is CAIRGQGYEQYF.

Ten or more counts support this clonotype. The gene calls are TRBV29-1 and TRBJ1-4, with 7 bases that match TRBD1. The germline V gene has CDR1 SQVTM and CDR2 ANQGSEA. Trimming removed 0 bases from V and 0 bases from J; junction bases left unmatched: 7. The length of the CDR3 is 17 residues. The CDR3 coding sequence is TGCAGCGTTGAAGAATCGAGGGGGCCGGCAACTAATGAAAAACTGTTTTTT. Its protein product is CSVEESRGPATNEKLFF.

This clonotype was detected ten times or more. V usage is TRBV7-2 and J usage is TRBJ2-1, with D unresolved. The germline V gene encodes CDR1 SGHTA and CDR2 FQGNSA. The CDR3 runs 17 residues. The germline V and J ends were trimmed by 0 bases and 0 bases, with 12 bases remaining between them. This CDR3 is CASSLARGESSYNEQFF. The CDR3 bases are TGTGCCAGCAGCTTAGCGCGTGGGGAAAGCTCCTACAATGAGCAGTTCTTC. Supplemented by reference TRBV7-2 and TRBJ2-1, the full variable domain reads GAGVSQSPSNKVTEKGKDVELRCDPISGHTALYWYRQSLGQGLEFLIYFQGNSAPDKSGLPSDRFSAERTGGSVSTLTIQRTQQEDSAVYLCASSLARGESSYNEQFFGPGTRLTVL.

This clonotype has a handful of counts. This chain links TRBV6-1 with TRBJ2-2; no clear D gene. The CDR3 sequence is 14 residues long. V was trimmed by 8 bases and J by 4 bases, leaving 14 bases between them. Germline CDR1 reads MNHNS; CDR2 reads SASEGT. The CDR3 DNA reads TGTGCCAGCCAAGGTCGGTCGATCACCGGGGAGCTGTTTTTT. Protein: CASQGRSITGELFF.

This clonotype was observed a few times. The V gene is TRBV3-1, the J gene TRBJ2-1, with TRBD2 identical over 8 bases. There are 15 residues in the CDR3. Per the germline V gene, CDR1 is LGHDT and CDR2 is YNNKEL (reference sequence). The trim removed 5 bases at V and 4 bases at J, leaving 7 bases unmatched. The DNA for the CDR3 is TGTGCCAGCAGCTCCGGGACTAGATTATACAATGAGCAGTTCTTC. Its translation is CASSSGTRLYNEQFF.

This clonotype was observed many times. The gene calls are TRBV29-1 and TRBJ2-5; D ambiguous. V was cut by 4 bases and J by 3 bases, with 9 bases left in between. The CDR3 spans 12 residues. CDR1 and CDR2 from the germline V gene are SQVTM and ANQGSEA. This CDR3 is CSVVIVEETQYF. The CDR3 coding sequence is TGCAGCGTTGTAATTGTGGAAGAGACCCAGTACTTC.

Here the CDR3 DNA reads TGTGCCAGCAGTTCGGAACAGGGTAGCTCCTACAATGAGCAGTTCTTC. This gives the protein CASSSEQGSSYNEQFF. The chain has TRBV27 and TRBJ2-1; TRBD1 is a possible D gene (6 bases). Trimming stripped 4 bases from V and 0 bases from J, with 13 bases between. Looked up from germline, CDR1 is MNHEY and CDR2 is SMNVEV (reference sequence). CDR3 length: 16 residues.